The clone carrying this T cell receptor beta chain was seen a handful of times. The CDR3 runs 14 residues. Trimming left V 5 bases short and J 0 bases short, with 11 bases between. Per germline, CDR1 DFQATT and CDR2 SNEGSKA (reference sequence). This record comes from a study of blood T cells in healthy people across ages. The second PCR ran 7 to 11 cycles with a sample-barcoded 5' primer and J-beta primers. TCRdb re-called the 5' RACE reads through MiXCR, storing one row per CDR3 protein. The sample lists about 1.7 million distinct CDR3 sequences, under 30% seen once, with 6.5% to 8.5% in the top ten.

Sequencing used blood. This receptor was identified in a woman younger than 45 in good health. This chain uses TRBV20-1 with TRBJ2-1; no firm D call. CDR3 nucleotide sequence: TGCAGTGCTGTGAAGTTTAGCTCCTACAATGAGCAGTTCTTC. Its protein product is CSAVKFSSYNEQFF.